One and the same sample provided the 29 T cell receptor beta chains below, sequenced in a study of T cell repertoires in cytomegalovirus infection. No antigen has been assigned to these receptors. One entry per CDR3 protein, called by TCRdb with MiXCR from the reads. This table holds about 830,000 distinct CDR3 sequences, around a third found once. This specimen was cultured CD8+ T cells from PBMCs, taken from culture after CMV antigen stimulation. The source is a human donor in good health (CMV status not recorded). Some clones in this sample may be carry-over from other donors' samples.

This clonotype was recorded once. A read error may be the cause here, since a much bigger clone is one base away. The chain links TRBV5-4 to TRBJ2-7; TRBD1 agrees at 10 bases. This CDR3 has 14 amino acids. V gave up 4 bases and J gave up 3 bases; unmatched junction bases: 4. Germline V gives CDR1 SGHNT, CDR2 YYREEE (reference sequence). The CDR3 region is CASSGGTGDYEQYF. The CDR3 coding sequence is TGTGCCAGCAGCGGCGGGACAGGGGACTACGAGCAGTACTTC.

A few counts support this clonotype. The chain combines TRBV7-2 with TRBJ1-5, with 9 bases identical to TRBD1. This CDR3 is built from 14 residues. J gave up 7 bases and V 4 bases, and 5 bases lay outside the gene matches. Germline CDR1 SGHTA, CDR2 FQGNSA. The CDR3, as DNA: TGTGCCAGCAGCTGGACAGGGACAGGGCAGCCCCAGCATTTT. This encodes CASSWTGTGQPQHF.

In this sample, this clonotype turned up a few times. V is TRBV7-6 and J is TRBJ2-3, with D uncertain. The CDR3 sequence is 13 residues long. CDR1 is SGHVS and CDR2 is FNYEAQ in the germline V gene. Deletions cut 7 bases from V and 6 bases from J, with 14 bases between. The CDR3 bases are TGTGCCAGCATGGAAGTCGGAACGGATACGCAGTATTTT. This translates into CASMEVGTDTQYF.

V gene TRBV11-1 combines with J gene TRBJ2-1, with D unclear. The V gene's germline CDR1 is SGHAT and CDR2 FQDESV (reference sequence). The CDR3 sequence is 16 residues long. The V end lost 1 base, the J end lost 2 bases, and 12 bases lay between the germline ends. DNA for the CDR3: TGTGCCAGCAGCTTAGGTCTCCAGTTCCCCTACAATGAGCAGTTCTTC. Protein product: CASSLGLQFPYNEQFF.

As DNA, the CDR3 is TGCGCCAGCAGTGCAAGATACGAGCAGTACGTC. Translating gives CASSARYEQYV. V is TRBV10-2 and J is TRBJ2-7; unclear D gene. Per germline, CDR1 WSHSY and CDR2 SAAADI. The CDR3 spans 11 residues. The V end lost 4 bases, the J end lost 4 bases, and 5 bases lay between the germline ends.

The rearrangement joins TRBV5-6 to TRBJ2-4; D might be TRBD2 (6 bases). The V and J ends lost 2 bases and 0 bases respectively, with 9 bases between them. The CDR3 is 15 residues long. Germline assignment: CDR1 SGHDT and CDR2 YYEEEE. CDR3 bases: TGTGCCAGCAGCTTATACGGGGGAGCCAAAAACATTCAGTACTTC. Translated, it gives CASSLYGGAKNIQYF.

The rearrangement joins TRBV10-2 to TRBJ2-7; tentatively, D is TRBD1 (5 bases). CDR3 length: 13 residues. V gave up 2 bases and J gave up 2 bases, with 7 bases separating them. CDR1 and CDR2 (germline): WSHSY, SAAADI. The CDR3 region has the DNA TGCGCCAGCAGTGAGAGGGGTCCCTACGAGCAGTACTTC. This gives the protein CASSERGPYEQYF.

The gene calls are TRBV4-3 and TRBJ1-1, with D possibly being TRBD1 (6 bases). The CDR3 loop spans 13 amino acids. CDR1 and CDR2 from the germline V gene are LGHNA and YSLEER. Between the trimmed V and J ends, which lost 0 bases and 8 bases, there was a span of 10 bases. The chain's CDR3 is CASSQDRGSEAFF. CDR3 in DNA: TGCGCCAGCAGCCAAGACAGGGGCAGCGAAGCTTTCTTT.

V is TRBV5-4 and J is TRBJ2-7; 8 nucleotides line up with TRBD2. The CDR3 runs 17 residues. The V gene end was trimmed by 4 bases and the J gene end by 0 bases; junction bases not matched to a gene: 12. Germline loops: CDR1 SGHNT, CDR2 YYREEE (reference sequence). CDR3 sequence (DNA): TGTGCCAGCAGCCCCGCCGGAGCGGGGGAAAGCTCCTACGAGCAGTACTTC. As protein: CASSPAGAGESSYEQYF.

This clonotype was observed a handful of times. The CDR3 region is CASSLQSQPQHF. As DNA, the CDR3 is TGTGCCAGCAGCTTACAAAGTCAGCCCCAGCATTTT. The rearrangement uses TRBV7-9 and TRBJ1-5; D is ambiguous. The length of the CDR3 is 12 residues. Trimming cost V 2 bases and J 6 bases, with 5 bases left between them. From germline, CDR1 is SEHNR and CDR2 FQNEAQ (reference sequence). Full variable domain (rest looked up from reference TRBV7-9 and TRBJ1-5): DTGVSQNPRHKITKRGQNVTFRCDPISEHNRLYWYRQTLGQGPEFLTYFQNEAQLEKSRLLSDRFSAERPKGSFSTLEIQRTEQGDSAMYLCASSLQSQPQHFGDGTRLSIL.

This clonotype was counted a few times. This rearrangement joins TRBV7-9 to TRBJ1-2; D is unresolved. This CDR3 region has 14 residues. Germline V gives CDR1 SEHNR, CDR2 FQNEAQ (reference sequence). Trimming shortened V by 5 bases and J by 3 bases, and 13 bases separated the two germline ends. The CDR3 DNA reads TGTGCCAGCAGCCCAGTAGGCAGGCACTATGGCTACACCTTC. Translated, it gives CASSPVGRHYGYTF.

This clonotype was observed a few times. CDR3 coding DNA: TGTGCCAGCAGCGGTATCCGGGACCGGGGCAACTATGGCTACACCTTC. Amino acids: CASSGIRDRGNYGYTF. The chain links TRBV9 to TRBJ1-2; weak D call: TRBD1 (5 bases). Germline V CDR1 and CDR2: SGDLS, YYNGEE. The CDR3 totals 16 residues. Between the trimmed V and J ends, which lost 3 bases and 2 bases, there was a span of 17 bases.

At least ten counts were recorded for this clonotype. The rearrangement joins TRBV20-1 to TRBJ2-1; tentatively, D is TRBD2 (7 bases). Trimming shortened V by 0 bases and J by 5 bases, and 14 bases separated the two germline ends. The CDR3 runs 15 residues. CDR1 and CDR2 (germline): DFQATT, SNEGSKA (reference sequence). DNA for the CDR3: TGCAGTGCTAGAGATGAGGGGGGGGTGCACAATGAGCAGTTCTTC. Its protein is CSARDEGGVHNEQFF.

This clonotype has a handful of counts. V usage is TRBV6-2 or TRBV6-3 and J usage is TRBJ1-2; no firm D call. Germline V gives CDR1 MNHEY, CDR2 SVGEGT. The length of the CDR3 is 13 residues. The V and J ends lost 5 bases and 2 bases respectively, with 9 bases between them. CDR3 loop: CASSATPNYGYTF. CDR3 sequence (DNA): TGTGCCAGCAGTGCGACACCCAACTATGGCTACACCTTC.

The chain links TRBV27 to TRBJ1-5, with D uncertain. Trimming shortened V by 3 bases and J by 8 bases, and 11 bases separated the two germline ends. The CDR3 extends over 13 amino acids. The germline CDR1 and CDR2 sequences are MNHEY and SMNVEV (reference sequence). The DNA for the CDR3 is TGTGCCAGCAGTTTGGGTATTGGAAAGCCCCAGCATTTT. Protein sequence: CASSLGIGKPQHF.

The chain links TRBV12-3 or TRBV12-4 to TRBJ2-1; 8 positions match TRBD1. This CDR3 comprises 16 residues. The ends lost 6 bases at V and 3 bases at J; junction bases unmatched: 10. CDR3 sequence reads: CASRGMDRVSYNEQFF. The CDR3 DNA sequence: TGTGCCAGCAGGGGCATGGACAGGGTAAGCTACAATGAGCAGTTCTTC.

This sequence joins TRBV2 and TRBJ1-3; weak D call: TRBD1 (6 bases). CDR1 and CDR2 (germline): SNHLY, FYNNEI. CDR3 length equals 14 residues. V lost 9 bases, J lost 4 bases, and 16 bases lay in between. Here the CDR3 reads CARTNRAAGNTIYF. DNA for the CDR3: TGTGCCAGGACAAACAGGGCGGCAGGAAACACCATATATTTT.

This clonotype was recorded a few times. This chain joins TRBV5-6 and TRBJ2-5; the D gene is possibly TRBD1 (6 bases). The germline gives CDR1 SGHDT, CDR2 YYEEEE. The CDR3 sequence is 18 residues long. V lost 0 bases and J lost 4, with 22 bases in between. The CDR3 DNA sequence: TGTGCCAGCAGCTTGGCCGTCGGGACATTAAGAGGGCGAGAGACCCAGTACTTC. It specifies CASSLAVGTLRGRETQYF.

This clonotype appeared many times. V gene TRBV12-3 or TRBV12-4 combines with J gene TRBJ2-7; possible D gene TRBD1, 5 bases. The CDR3 spans 14 residues. V lost 2 bases and J 2 bases, leaving 10 bases between the germline ends. The CDR3 DNA is TGTGCCAGCAGTTTAACTGCAGGGACCTACGAGCAGTACTTC. Its translation is CASSLTAGTYEQYF.

This clonotype has just a few counts. The chain employs TRBV11-1 and TRBJ1-1; TRBD1 agrees at 8 bases. The V gene end was trimmed by 1 base and the J gene end by 3 bases; junction bases not matched to a gene: 7. The germline gives CDR1 SGHAT, CDR2 FQDESV (reference sequence). This CDR3 is built from 16 residues. CDR3: CASSLESSQGDTEAFF. The CDR3 bases are TGTGCCAGCAGCTTAGAGTCGTCACAGGGGGACACTGAAGCTTTCTTT.

The rearrangement links TRBV27 to TRBJ2-1, with 16 bases matching TRBD2. CDR1 and CDR2 (germline): MNHEY, SMNVEV (reference sequence). V shed 5 bases and J 9 bases; nucleotides not matched to a gene: 7. CDR3 length: 16 residues. Written as DNA, the CDR3 is TGTGCCAGCAGTGGATCGGGACTAGCGGGGGGGATTGAGCAGTTCTTC. Translation gives CASSGSGLAGGIEQFF.

The chain joins TRBV12-3 or TRBV12-4 to TRBJ2-3, with a tentative D call TRBD2 (5 bases). Trimming took 0 bases from V and 6 from J, leaving 13 bases between them. The CDR3 loop spans 15 amino acids. CDR3 DNA sequence: TGTGCCAGCAGTTTAGCGAAGGTCGCGGGCGATACGCAGTATTTT. Its translation: CASSLAKVAGDTQYF.

V usage is TRBV6-1 and J usage is TRBJ1-6; D call uncertain. V shed 5 bases and J shed 9 bases, with 17 bases lying between them. The CDR3 runs 15 residues. Germline-derived CDR1 and CDR2 are MNHNS and SASEGT. CDR3 bases: TGTGCCAGCAGTCTTGCGCGTACTTTAGTTTCACCCCTCCACTTT. The encoded protein is CASSLARTLVSPLHF.

This clonotype was counted only a few times. The chain couples TRBV10-3 to TRBJ1-1; weak D call: TRBD1 (5 bases). Trimming took 3 bases from V and 4 from J, leaving 15 bases between them. The germline CDR1 and CDR2 sequences are ENHRY and SYGVKD. This CDR3 spans 15 amino acids. The CDR3 loop is CAISDSRGRSTEAFF. Written as DNA, the CDR3 is TGTGCCATCAGTGATTCGAGGGGAAGATCCACTGAAGCTTTCTTT.

V and J are TRBV28 and TRBJ1-1; D perhaps matches TRBD1 (5 bases). In germline, CDR1 is MDHEN, CDR2 SYDVKM. Between the trimmed V and J ends, which lost 2 bases and 3 bases, there was a span of 13 bases. The CDR3 is made up of 15 amino acids. The CDR3: CASSLGGQGHTEAFF. CDR3 DNA sequence: TGTGCCAGCAGTTTAGGTGGGCAGGGCCACACTGAAGCTTTCTTT.

The chain recombines TRBV7-8 with TRBJ1-6; D possibly corresponds to TRBD1 (5 bases). Germline V lookup: CDR1 SGHVS, CDR2 FQNEAQ. The V end was cut by 1 base, the J end by 5 bases, with 12 bases between. The CDR3 sequence is 16 residues long. CDR3 protein: CASSLEVTVNNSPLHF. The CDR3 DNA reads TGTGCCAGCAGCTTAGAAGTGACAGTTAATAATTCACCCCTCCACTTT.

This sequence joins TRBV7-6 and TRBJ1-2; 10 bases fit TRBD1. After removal of 1 base from V and 0 bases from J, the junction contained 8 bases not matched to a gene. CDR3 length equals 18 residues. The germline gives CDR1 SGHVS, CDR2 FNYEAQ. CDR3 in DNA: TGTGCCAGCAGCTTAGGGAGGACAGGGGGGGACCCTAACTATGGCTACACCTTC. Translating gives CASSLGRTGGDPNYGYTF.

This clonotype appeared a few times. The V gene is TRBV19, the J gene TRBJ1-1; 7 bases fit TRBD1. V shed 6 bases and J 5 bases; nucleotides not matched to a gene: 6. This CDR3 is built from 13 residues. From germline, CDR1 is LNHDA and CDR2 SQIVND (reference sequence). In DNA form, the CDR3 reads TGTGCCAGTAGGACACAGGGGTCAACTGAAGCTTTCTTT. Its translation: CASRTQGSTEAFF.

This clonotype was recorded a few times. The chain employs TRBV6-5 and TRBJ1-1; unclear D gene. CDR3 length: 13 amino acids. The ends were cut back, 4 bases at V and 5 bases at J, with 11 bases in the middle. Per germline, CDR1 MNHEY and CDR2 SVGAGI. The CDR3: CASSSSSRTEAFF. DNA of the CDR3: TGTGCCAGCAGTTCCAGCAGCAGGACTGAAGCTTTCTTT.